This record covers a single TCR beta chain. This specimen comes from a study of cytotoxic CD8 clonotypes in ibrutinib-treated CLL. The overall study: IGHV unmutated roughly 17; relapsed/refractory 11; treatment-naive roughly 14. Once treatment had gone on for a median of around eleven months, range 6 to 36, response samples were drawn. Investigators reported approximately 25 partial and 2 complete responses; after median around 68 months, roughly 14 patients remained remitted and approximately twelve progressed.

Libraries were prepared by immunoSEQ multiplex PCR; TCRdb keeps only in-frame clonotypes and omits some of them. The sample records roughly 330,000 clones, 67% being singletons. CDR3 length: 17 amino acids. Germline CDR1 is SGHVS and CDR2 is FNYEAQ. V was clipped by 0 bases and J by 5 bases; unmatched bases: 12. Frozen-stored PBMCs produced approximately 1.9 micrograms of genomic DNA for TCR beta libraries. This material consisted of PBMCs, taken after 36 months of ibrutinib treatment. The clonotype comes from a human donor with chronic lymphocytic leukemia. V is TRBV7-6 and J is TRBJ2-5; 7 bases align to TRBD1. CDR3 sequence: CASSLALGQTPVETQYF. The CDR3 nucleotides read TGTGCCAGCAGCTTAGCGCTGGGACAGACACCTGTGGAGACCCAGTACTTC.